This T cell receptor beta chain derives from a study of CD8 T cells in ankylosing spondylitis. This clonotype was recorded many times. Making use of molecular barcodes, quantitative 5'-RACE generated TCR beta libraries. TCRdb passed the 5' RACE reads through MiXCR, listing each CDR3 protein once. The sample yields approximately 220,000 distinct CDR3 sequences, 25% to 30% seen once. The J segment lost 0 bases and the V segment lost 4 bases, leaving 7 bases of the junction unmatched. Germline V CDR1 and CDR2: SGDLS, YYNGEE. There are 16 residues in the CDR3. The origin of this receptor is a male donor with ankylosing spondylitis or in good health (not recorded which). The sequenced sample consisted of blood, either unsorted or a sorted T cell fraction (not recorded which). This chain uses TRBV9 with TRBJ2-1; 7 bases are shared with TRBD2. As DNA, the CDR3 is TGTGCCAGCAGCCCTGAGCGGGACGTCTCCTACAATGAGCAGTTCTTC. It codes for CASSPERDVSYNEQFF.